A selection of T cell receptor beta chains follows, all from one sample in a study of T cells in Graves' hyperthyroidism and ophthalmopathy. Each CDR3 protein gets one entry after TCRdb re-called the multiplex PCR reads with MiXCR. The profile shows some 300,000 distinct CDR3 sequences, approximately 15% of them singletons. The sample comprised blood. These receptors all come from a man aged 30-40 years with Graves' hyperthyroidism. Both conserved end residues are part of each CDR3. A D gene is named only where the DNA matches it firmly. Part of the rows lack a size; the others show once, few, many or a class for expanded clones.

clone_size: many; d_call: TRBD1; j_call: TRBJ2-7; v_call: TRBV20-1; cdr3_aa: CSAIKDRGGRYEQYF; cdr3_nt: TGCAGTGCCATTAAAGACAGGGGTGGTCGCTACGAGCAGTACTTC
clone_size: few; d_call: TRBD1; j_call: TRBJ2-4; v_call: TRBV10-2; cdr3_aa: CASTDRLAKNIQYF; cdr3_nt: TGCGCCAGCACGGACAGGCTAGCCAAAAACATTCAGTACTTC
clone_size: many; d_call: TRBD1; j_call: TRBJ1-6; v_call: TRBV27; cdr3_aa: CASSLSTGGNSPLHF; cdr3_nt: TGTGCCAGCAGTTTATCGACAGGGGGCAATTCACCCCTCCACTTT
clone_size: .; d_call: TRBD2; j_call: TRBJ2-7; v_call: TRBV7-9; cdr3_aa: CASSPHRLAGGGWYEQYF; cdr3_nt: TGTGCCAGCAGCCCCCATCGACTAGCGGGAGGGGGATGGTACGAGCAGTACTTC
clone_size: few; d_call: .; j_call: TRBJ2-3; v_call: TRBV28; cdr3_aa: CASVGELAQYF; cdr3_nt: TGTGCCAGCGTCGGAGAGCTTGCGCAGTATTTT
clone_size: .; d_call: TRBD2; j_call: TRBJ2-1; v_call: TRBV6-2/TRBV6-3; cdr3_aa: CASRREGPLEQFF; cdr3_nt: TGTGCCAGCAGGCGGGAGGGTCCTCTTGAGCAGTTCTTC
clone_size: few; d_call: TRBD1; j_call: TRBJ1-1; v_call: TRBV19; cdr3_aa: CASRLQGTEAFF; cdr3_nt: TGTGCCAGTAGGTTACAGGGGACTGAAGCTTTCTTT
clone_size: many; d_call: .; j_call: TRBJ2-7; v_call: TRBV20-1; cdr3_aa: CSARDRQFVYEQYF; cdr3_nt: TGCAGTGCTAGAGATAGGCAGTTTGTCTACGAGCAGTACTTC
clone_size: .; d_call: TRBD1; j_call: TRBJ1-2; v_call: TRBV29-1; cdr3_aa: CSVEVGQGANGYTF; cdr3_nt: TGCAGCGTTGAAGTGGGACAGGGGGCTAATGGCTACACCTTC
clone_size: .; d_call: .; j_call: TRBJ2-1; v_call: TRBV19; cdr3_aa: CASSIVPRSNEQFF; cdr3_nt: TGTGCCAGTAGTATAGTTCCCCGGAGCAATGAGCAGTTCTTC
clone_size: few; d_call: TRBD2; j_call: TRBJ2-3; v_call: TRBV6-2/TRBV6-3; cdr3_aa: CASGPTSGGLLGTQYF; cdr3_nt: TGTGCCAGCGGCCCTACTAGCGGGGGGCTCTTAGGGACGCAGTATTTT
clone_size: many; d_call: .; j_call: TRBJ1-2; v_call: TRBV5-1; cdr3_aa: CASSLQGSYGYTF; cdr3_nt: TGTGCCAGCAGCCTACAGGGCAGCTATGGCTACACCTTC
clone_size: .; d_call: TRBD1; j_call: TRBJ2-7; v_call: TRBV6-9; cdr3_aa: CASSWDSSDYEQYF; cdr3_nt: TGTGCCAGCAGTTGGGACAGTTCAGACTACGAGCAGTACTTC
clone_size: many; d_call: TRBD2; j_call: TRBJ2-1; v_call: TRBV7-3; cdr3_aa: CASSPSSGVYNEQFF; cdr3_nt: TGTGCCAGCAGCCCTTCTAGCGGGGTTTACAATGAGCAGTTCTTC
clone_size: many; d_call: TRBD1; j_call: TRBJ2-3; v_call: TRBV5-1; cdr3_aa: CASSYMDREVPPDTQYF; cdr3_nt: TGCGCCAGCAGCTATATGGACAGGGAGGTCCCCCCAGATACGCAGTATTTT
clone_size: .; d_call: TRBD2; j_call: TRBJ2-1; v_call: TRBV28; cdr3_aa: CASSLGTSGSVQFF; cdr3_nt: TGTGCCAGCAGCCTAGGGACTAGCGGGAGTGTGCAGTTCTTC
clone_size: .; d_call: TRBD1; j_call: TRBJ1-4; v_call: TRBV6-1; cdr3_aa: CASSWGQGRGKLFF; cdr3_nt: TGTGCCAGCAGTTGGGGACAGGGGCGGGGAAAACTGTTTTTT
clone_size: many; d_call: .; j_call: TRBJ2-7; v_call: TRBV6-1; cdr3_aa: CASMSAGGQKYYEQYF; cdr3_nt: TGTGCCAGCATGTCCGCCGGGGGACAAAAATACTACGAGCAGTACTTC
clone_size: .; d_call: .; j_call: TRBJ2-1; v_call: TRBV29-1; cdr3_aa: CSVMDLRADEQFF; cdr3_nt: TGCAGCGTGATGGATCTTCGGGCGGATGAGCAGTTCTTC
clone_size: .; d_call: .; j_call: TRBJ1-3; v_call: TRBV19; cdr3_aa: CASAGSGNTIYF; cdr3_nt: TGTGCCAGTGCGGGCTCTGGAAACACCATATATTTT
clone_size: .; d_call: .; j_call: TRBJ1-5; v_call: TRBV7-3; cdr3_aa: CASSLAFLGDTNQPQHF; cdr3_nt: TGTGCCAGCAGCTTAGCCTTTTTGGGGGACACTAATCAGCCCCAGCATTTT
clone_size: many; d_call: .; j_call: TRBJ2-7; v_call: TRBV7-2; cdr3_aa: CASSWGQGAYEQYF; cdr3_nt: TGTGCCAGCAGCTGGGGTCAAGGGGCCTACGAGCAGTACTTC
clone_size: .; d_call: TRBD1; j_call: TRBJ1-4; v_call: TRBV7-6; cdr3_aa: CASSLYGTELLKNEKLFF; cdr3_nt: TGTGCCAGCAGCTTGTACGGGACAGAGCTCCTAAAGAATGAAAAACTGTTTTTT
clone_size: many; d_call: .; j_call: TRBJ2-7; v_call: TRBV28; cdr3_aa: CASSLQEREQYF; cdr3_nt: TGTGCCAGCAGTTTACAGGAGCGGGAGCAGTACTTC
clone_size: many; d_call: TRBD1; j_call: TRBJ2-7; v_call: TRBV12-3/TRBV12-4; cdr3_aa: CASSLGQGLISYEQYF; cdr3_nt: TGTGCCAGCAGTTTAGGACAGGGGCTGATCTCCTACGAGCAGTACTTC
clone_size: .; d_call: .; j_call: TRBJ2-5; v_call: TRBV28; cdr3_aa: CASRWAQSGTQYF; cdr3_nt: TGTGCCAGCAGGTGGGCGCAGTCTGGGACCCAGTACTTC
clone_size: .; d_call: TRBD2; j_call: TRBJ2-5; v_call: TRBV5-1; cdr3_aa: CASSLVSAGLAGGNQETQYF; cdr3_nt: TGCGCCAGCAGCTTGGTGTCAGCGGGACTAGCGGGAGGGAATCAAGAGACCCAGTACTTC
clone_size: many; d_call: .; j_call: TRBJ1-2; v_call: TRBV28; cdr3_aa: CASSLLLGQGGDYGYTF; cdr3_nt: TGTGCCAGCAGTTTATTATTAGGCCAGGGAGGGGACTATGGCTACACCTTC
clone_size: many; d_call: .; j_call: TRBJ1-1; v_call: TRBV9; cdr3_aa: CASSAFLGGGTEAFF; cdr3_nt: TGTGCCAGCAGCGCATTTCTGGGGGGCGGCACTGAAGCTTTCTTT
clone_size: many; d_call: .; j_call: TRBJ2-7; v_call: TRBV28; cdr3_aa: CASSLPPISGINYEQYF; cdr3_nt: TGTGCCAGCAGTTTACCTCCCATATCTGGGATCAACTACGAGCAGTACTTC
clone_size: few; d_call: TRBD1; j_call: TRBJ2-2; v_call: TRBV28; cdr3_aa: CASSPGGWDTGELFF; cdr3_nt: TGTGCCAGCTCCCCAGGGGGCTGGGACACCGGGGAGCTGTTTTTT
clone_size: .; d_call: .; j_call: TRBJ2-5; v_call: TRBV7-9; cdr3_aa: CASSPPGPLVETQYF; cdr3_nt: TGTGCCAGCAGCCCTCCGGGACCCCTGGTAGAGACCCAGTACTTC
clone_size: many; d_call: TRBD2; j_call: TRBJ2-3; v_call: TRBV27; cdr3_aa: CAIAELAGGSTDTQYF; cdr3_nt: TGTGCCATCGCGGAACTAGCGGGAGGGAGCACAGATACGCAGTATTTT
clone_size: many; d_call: .; j_call: TRBJ1-4; v_call: TRBV24-1; cdr3_aa: CATSDDALGKLFF; cdr3_nt: TGTGCCACCAGTGATGACGCCCTGGGAAAACTGTTTTTT
clone_size: few; d_call: .; j_call: TRBJ1-2; v_call: TRBV7-9; cdr3_aa: CASSSDWGDYGYTF; cdr3_nt: TGTGCCAGCAGCTCTGATTGGGGGGACTATGGCTACACCTTC
clone_size: .; d_call: .; j_call: TRBJ1-1; v_call: TRBV12-3/TRBV12-4; cdr3_aa: CASSLNRATEAFF; cdr3_nt: TGTGCCAGCAGTTTGAACAGGGCCACTGAAGCTTTCTTT
clone_size: many; d_call: .; j_call: TRBJ1-1; v_call: TRBV27; cdr3_aa: CASSLGVAYTEAFF; cdr3_nt: TGTGCCAGCAGTCTAGGGGTGGCCTACACTGAAGCTTTCTTT
clone_size: many; d_call: .; j_call: TRBJ2-4; v_call: TRBV18; cdr3_aa: CASSPPGRGNIQYF; cdr3_nt: TGTGCCAGCTCACCACCGGGAAGGGGAAACATTCAGTACTTC
clone_size: .; d_call: .; j_call: TRBJ1-5; v_call: TRBV7-3; cdr3_aa: CASSSSRTAINQPRHF; cdr3_nt: TGTGCCAGCAGCTCCTCCCGGACAGCGATCAATCAGCCCCGGCATTTT
clone_size: .; d_call: TRBD2; j_call: TRBJ2-1; v_call: TRBV12-3/TRBV12-4; cdr3_aa: CASSLGGSSSYNEQFF; cdr3_nt: TGTGCCAGCAGTTTGGGGGGGTCGAGCTCCTACAATGAGCAGTTCTTC
clone_size: many; d_call: .; j_call: TRBJ1-1; v_call: TRBV10-3; cdr3_aa: CAISPRQNTEAFF; cdr3_nt: TGTGCCATCAGCCCCCGACAGAACACTGAAGCTTTCTTT
clone_size: few; d_call: .; j_call: TRBJ1-1; v_call: TRBV30; cdr3_aa: CAWSWRGSEAFF; cdr3_nt: TGTGCCTGGAGTTGGAGGGGGTCTGAAGCTTTCTTT
clone_size: .; d_call: TRBD1; j_call: TRBJ2-3; v_call: TRBV7-9; cdr3_aa: CASLDRAGNTQYF; cdr3_nt: TGTGCCAGCCTGGACAGGGCAGGGAATACGCAGTATTTT
clone_size: many; d_call: .; j_call: TRBJ1-5; v_call: TRBV2; cdr3_aa: CASCVGAPQPQHF; cdr3_nt: TGTGCCAGCTGTGTAGGGGCACCTCAGCCCCAGCATTTT
clone_size: many; d_call: .; j_call: TRBJ2-7; v_call: TRBV12-3/TRBV12-4; cdr3_aa: CASSLVDYEQYF; cdr3_nt: TGTGCCAGCAGTTTAGTGGACTACGAGCAGTACTTC
clone_size: .; d_call: .; j_call: TRBJ1-1; v_call: TRBV4-1; cdr3_aa: CASSQSPGAAEAFF; cdr3_nt: TGCGCCAGCAGCCAAAGTCCGGGGGCGGCTGAAGCTTTCTTT
clone_size: .; d_call: TRBD1; j_call: TRBJ2-7; v_call: TRBV20-1; cdr3_aa: CSARDGTGVYEQYF; cdr3_nt: TGCAGTGCTAGAGATGGGACAGGGGTCTACGAGCAGTACTTC
clone_size: .; d_call: .; j_call: TRBJ1-2; v_call: TRBV5-1; cdr3_aa: CASSLGWTNAYGYTF; cdr3_nt: TGCGCCAGCAGCTTGGGATGGACAAACGCCTATGGCTACACCTTC
clone_size: many; d_call: .; j_call: TRBJ1-1; v_call: TRBV5-1; cdr3_aa: CASSGGYVKTEAFF; cdr3_nt: TGCGCCAGCAGTGGGGGCTACGTGAAGACTGAAGCTTTCTTT
clone_size: .; d_call: .; j_call: TRBJ2-4; v_call: TRBV5-4; cdr3_aa: CASSFSGNIQYF; cdr3_nt: TGTGCCAGCAGCTTCTCAGGGAACATTCAGTACTTC